The clone carrying this T cell receptor beta chain was counted ten times or more. These data are taken from a study of prognosis after radiotherapy for stage I lung cancer. By two-round multiplex PCR, the TCR beta CDR3 was amplified from genomic DNA. First-round PCR employed TRBV- and TRBJ-specific primers for each gene. In TCRdb, the multiplex PCR reads were re-called with MiXCR into one record per CDR3 protein. The repertoire has fewer than 20,000 distinct CDR3 sequences, approximately 15% of them found once; the top ten carry 35% to 45%. CDR1 is SGHNT, CDR2 YENEEA, per germline. CDR3 length equals 14 residues. V lost 1 base, J lost 6 bases, and 10 bases lay in between.

The input for sequencing was PBMCs, taken before or after stereotactic body radiation therapy (not recorded which). The receptor's source is a donor at least 50 years old with non-small cell lung cancer. V usage is TRBV11-3 and J usage is TRBJ2-1; the D gene is possibly TRBD2 (5 bases). The CDR3 region has the DNA TGTGCCAGCAGCTTAGGACGGGGAAGCAATGAGCAGTTCTTC. Translated, it gives CASSLGRGSNEQFF.